Listed below are T cell receptor beta chains from one sample, sequenced in a study of identical twins. In TCRdb, the 5' RACE reads were re-called with MiXCR into one record per CDR3 protein. The data contain more than 600,000 distinct CDR3 sequences, roughly 20% of them seen just once; the ten biggest clones take up around 13%. This sample also appeared in a second study, on T cells expressing NK-cell markers.

Specimen: PBMCs. Receptors originate from a young woman in good health. Both conserved end residues are trimmed from each CDR3. Each record gives: J gene, V gene, clone size, CDR3 protein. The size of a clone is reported for some rows only, either as once, few or many, or as a class for expanded clones.

j_gene: TRBJ2-2; v_gene: TRBV20-1; abundance: few; CDR3aa: SARGGAGELF
j_gene: TRBJ2-1; v_gene: TRBV7-9; abundance: .; CDR3aa: ASSKGTDGEQF
j_gene: TRBJ2-3; v_gene: TRBV12-3/TRBV12-4; abundance: many; CDR3aa: ASSRQGVADTQY
j_gene: TRBJ2-1; v_gene: TRBV20-1; abundance: .; CDR3aa: SAPRRYNEQF
j_gene: TRBJ1-1; v_gene: TRBV10-3; abundance: .; CDR3aa: AISEKGRDTEAF
j_gene: TRBJ2-5; v_gene: TRBV12-3/TRBV12-4; abundance: .; CDR3aa: ASRNQETQY
j_gene: TRBJ1-6; v_gene: TRBV10-3; abundance: few; CDR3aa: AISVGTGENSPLH
j_gene: TRBJ2-3; v_gene: TRBV12-3/TRBV12-4; abundance: once; CDR3aa: ASSLTGGPPGTDTQY
j_gene: TRBJ1-2; v_gene: TRBV20-1; abundance: .; CDR3aa: SASLTGRGGYGYT
j_gene: TRBJ1-5; v_gene: TRBV6-2/TRBV6-3; abundance: .; CDR3aa: ASSYSGHTGTQPQH
j_gene: TRBJ2-1; v_gene: TRBV14; abundance: few; CDR3aa: ASRGGSSYNEQF
j_gene: TRBJ2-2; v_gene: TRBV6-1; abundance: .; CDR3aa: ASFPKAAGRAKTGELF
j_gene: TRBJ2-2; v_gene: TRBV20-1; abundance: .; CDR3aa: SARPQANTGELF